The present entry profiles one T cell receptor (beta chain) with its context. This sample includes further DNA sequences coding for the same CDR3. Data came from immunoSEQ multiplex PCR; TCRdb stores just in-frame clones and leaves some out. Altogether fewer than 250,000 clones are present, about nine tenths being singletons, with the ten largest covering roughly 4.2%. CDR1 is SGHRS and CDR2 is YFSETQ in the germline V gene. V lost 0 bases, J lost 1 base, and 3 bases stayed unmatched. The CDR3 is made up of 15 amino acids. This specimen belongs to a study of blood T cell repertoires in COVID-19. As for the study in general: Sites across the United States, Italy and Spain contributed samples from acute and convalescent COVID-19.

This receptor was obtained from a man in his fifties with acute or convalescent COVID-19. Sequencing used peripheral blood. The chain links TRBV5-1 to TRBJ1-1; TRBD1 matches 7 bases. The DNA for the CDR3 is TGCGCCAGCAGCTTGGTGGCAGGGGGGAACACTGAAGCTTTCTTT. Its protein is CASSLVAGGNTEAFF.